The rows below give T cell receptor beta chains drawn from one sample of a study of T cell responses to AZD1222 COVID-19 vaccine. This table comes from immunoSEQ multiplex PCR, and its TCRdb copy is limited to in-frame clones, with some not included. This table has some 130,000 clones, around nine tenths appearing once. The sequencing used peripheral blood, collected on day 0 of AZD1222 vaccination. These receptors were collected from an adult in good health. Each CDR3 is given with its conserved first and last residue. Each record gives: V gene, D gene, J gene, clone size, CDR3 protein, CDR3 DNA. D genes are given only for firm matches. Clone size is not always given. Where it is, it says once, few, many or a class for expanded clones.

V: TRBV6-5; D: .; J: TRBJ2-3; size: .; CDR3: CASTLSGDTQYF; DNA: TGTGCCAGCACCTTAAGTGGAGATACGCAGTATTTT
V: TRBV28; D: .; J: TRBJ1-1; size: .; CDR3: CASNSEGAGTEAFF; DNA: TGTGCCAGCAACTCGGAGGGCGCGGGCACTGAAGCTTTCTTT
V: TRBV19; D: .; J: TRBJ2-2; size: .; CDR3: CASSSGPTVPGELFF; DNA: TGTGCCAGTAGTTCCGGGCCCACTGTTCCGGGGGAGCTGTTTTTT
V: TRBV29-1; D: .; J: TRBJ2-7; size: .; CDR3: CSVGGTSAYEQYF; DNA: TGCAGCGTTGGAGGGACATCAGCCTACGAGCAGTACTTC
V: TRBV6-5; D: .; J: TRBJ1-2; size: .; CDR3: CASTDGPDAKGYTF; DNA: TGTGCCAGCACCGATGGTCCAGATGCTAAGGGCTACACCTTC
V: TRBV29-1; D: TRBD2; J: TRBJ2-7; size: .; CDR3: CSAGSGSSYEQYF; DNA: TGCAGCGCCGGAAGCGGGAGCTCCTACGAGCAGTACTTC
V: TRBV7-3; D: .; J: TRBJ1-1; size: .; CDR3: CASSLGQNTEAFF; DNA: TGTGCCAGCAGCTTGGGGCAGAACACTGAAGCTTTCTTT
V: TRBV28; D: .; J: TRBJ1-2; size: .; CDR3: CASTSGSGGYTF; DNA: TGTGCCAGCACATCGGGAAGCGGAGGCTACACCTTC
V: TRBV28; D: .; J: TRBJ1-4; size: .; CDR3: CASSFPGGEKLFF; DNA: TGTGCCAGCAGTTTCCCGGGGGGTGAAAAACTGTTTTTT
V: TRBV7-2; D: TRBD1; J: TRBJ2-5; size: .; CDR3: CASSRDRGHETQYF; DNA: TGTGCCAGCAGCCGGGACAGGGGACACGAGACCCAGTACTTC
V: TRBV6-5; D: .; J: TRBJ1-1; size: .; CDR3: CASSRSHPNTEAFF; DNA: TGTGCCAGCAGCCGGTCCCATCCGAACACTGAAGCTTTCTTT
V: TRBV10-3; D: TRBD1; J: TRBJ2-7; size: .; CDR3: CAISDPGQGASYEQYF; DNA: TGTGCCATCAGTGACCCGGGACAGGGGGCGAGCTACGAGCAGTACTTC
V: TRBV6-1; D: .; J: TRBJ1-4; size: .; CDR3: CASSDEVGRGDEKLFF; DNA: TGTGCCAGCAGTGATGAAGTCGGTAGGGGTGATGAAAAACTGTTTTTT
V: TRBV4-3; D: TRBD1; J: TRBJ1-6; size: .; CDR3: CASSHGTGAHSPLHF; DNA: TGCGCCAGCAGCCACGGGACAGGGGCCCATTCACCCCTCCACTTT
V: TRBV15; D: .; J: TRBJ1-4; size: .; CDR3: CATSRDFSGTIETPTNEKLFF; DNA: TGTGCCACCAGCAGAGATTTTTCTGGGACAATAGAAACTCCAACTAATGAAAAACTGTTTTTT
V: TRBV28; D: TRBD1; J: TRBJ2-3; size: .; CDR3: CASSEQGAATDTQYF; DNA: TGTGCCAGCAGTGAACAGGGGGCAGCCACAGATACGCAGTATTTT
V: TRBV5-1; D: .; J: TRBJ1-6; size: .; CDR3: CASSLDLSPLHF; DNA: TGCGCCAGCAGCCTAGACCTCTCACCCCTCCACTTT
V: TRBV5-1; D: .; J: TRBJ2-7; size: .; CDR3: CASSFGNYEQYF; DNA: TGCGCCAGCAGCTTTGGGAATTACGAGCAGTACTTC
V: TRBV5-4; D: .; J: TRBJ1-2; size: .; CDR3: CASSLQVVGSYGYTF; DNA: TGTGCCAGCAGTCTTCAGGTCGTGGGGAGCTATGGCTACACCTTC
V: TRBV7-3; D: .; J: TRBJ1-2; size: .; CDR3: CASSYPGSTVYGYTF; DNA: TGTGCCAGCAGCTACCCGGGCAGCACAGTCTATGGCTACACCTTC
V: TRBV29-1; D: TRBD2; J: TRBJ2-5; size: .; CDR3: CSVAGLAGTQETQYF; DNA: TGCAGCGTTGCGGGACTAGCGGGGACCCAAGAGACCCAGTACTTC
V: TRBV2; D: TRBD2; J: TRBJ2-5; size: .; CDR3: CASSEVAGGLGTQYF; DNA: TGTGCCAGCAGTGAAGTAGCGGGGGGCCTTGGGACCCAGTACTTC
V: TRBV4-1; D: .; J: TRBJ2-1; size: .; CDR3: CASRPRADNEQFF; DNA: TGCGCCAGCAGACCTAGGGCGGACAATGAGCAGTTCTTC
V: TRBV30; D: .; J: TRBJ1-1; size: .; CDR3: CAWSSDAGTEAFF; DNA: TGTGCCTGGAGTTCGGATGCGGGCACTGAAGCTTTCTTT
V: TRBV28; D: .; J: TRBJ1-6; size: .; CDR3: CASRGSSYNSPLHF; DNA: TGTGCCAGCAGGGGGAGCTCCTATAATTCACCCCTCCACTTT
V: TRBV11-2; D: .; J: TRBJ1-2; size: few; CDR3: CALRGDPPYGYTF; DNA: TGTGCCCTCAGGGGCGATCCTCCTTATGGCTACACCTTC
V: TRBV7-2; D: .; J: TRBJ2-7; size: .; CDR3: CASSLVGGQARNEQYF; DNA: TGTGCCAGCAGCTTAGTTGGGGGGCAGGCTAGGAACGAGCAGTACTTC
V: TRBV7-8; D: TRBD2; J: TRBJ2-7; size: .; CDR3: CASSPREGRSSYEQYF; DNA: TGTGCCAGCAGCCCGAGGGAGGGGAGGAGCTCCTACGAGCAGTACTTC
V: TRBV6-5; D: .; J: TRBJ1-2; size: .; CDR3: CASSYRQGMGYGYTF; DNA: TGTGCCAGCAGTTACCGCCAGGGGATGGGCTATGGCTACACCTTC
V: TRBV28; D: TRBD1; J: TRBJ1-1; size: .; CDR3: CASSQGGIMNTEAFF; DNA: TGTGCCAGCAGTCAAGGGGGCATCATGAACACTGAAGCTTTCTTT
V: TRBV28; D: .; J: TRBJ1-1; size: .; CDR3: CASRRPGGGAFF; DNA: TGTGCCAGCAGACGACCGGGAGGGGGAGCTTTCTTT
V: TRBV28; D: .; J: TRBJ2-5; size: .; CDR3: CASSLFRQQETQYF; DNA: TGTGCCAGCAGTTTATTTAGACAGCAAGAGACCCAGTACTTC
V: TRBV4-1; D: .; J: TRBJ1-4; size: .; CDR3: CASSQVGRENEKLFF; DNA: TGCGCCAGCAGCCAAGTTGGCAGGGAGAATGAAAAACTGTTTTTT
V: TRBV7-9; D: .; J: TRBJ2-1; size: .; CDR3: CASSFGRGSYNEQFF; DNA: TGTGCCAGCAGCTTCGGACGCGGATCCTACAATGAGCAGTTCTTC
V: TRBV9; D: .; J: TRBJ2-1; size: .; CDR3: CASSVEDGAWINEQFF; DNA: TGTGCCAGCAGCGTAGAAGACGGAGCATGGATCAATGAGCAGTTCTTC
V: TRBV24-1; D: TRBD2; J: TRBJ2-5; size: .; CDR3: CATSDRLAGGLQETQYF; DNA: TGTGCCACCAGTGACAGGCTAGCGGGGGGACTTCAAGAGACCCAGTACTTC
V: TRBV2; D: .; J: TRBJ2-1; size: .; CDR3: CASSEYPPQTDYNEQFF; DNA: TGTGCCAGCAGTGAATATCCCCCCCAGACAGATTACAATGAGCAGTTCTTC
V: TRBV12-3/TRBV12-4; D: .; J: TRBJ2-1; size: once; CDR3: CASRARLVDEQFF; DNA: TGTGCCAGCAGGGCCAGACTAGTCGATGAGCAGTTCTTC
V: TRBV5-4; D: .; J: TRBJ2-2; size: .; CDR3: CASSPPTGELFF; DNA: TGTGCCAGCAGCCCCCCCACCGGGGAGCTGTTTTTT
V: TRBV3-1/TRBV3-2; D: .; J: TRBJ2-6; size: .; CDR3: CASSQEGGGNVLTF; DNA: TGTGCCAGCAGCCAAGAGGGTGGGGGCAACGTCCTGACTTTC
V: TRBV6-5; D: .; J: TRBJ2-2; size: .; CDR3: CASSYWNTGELFF; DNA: TGTGCCAGCAGTTACTGGAACACCGGGGAGCTGTTTTTT
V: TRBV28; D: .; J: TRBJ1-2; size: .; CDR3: CASTEGAGGFNYGYTF; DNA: TGTGCCAGCACTGAAGGTGCGGGGGGTTTCAACTATGGCTACACCTTC
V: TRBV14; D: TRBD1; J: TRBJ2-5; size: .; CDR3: CASSSGQGAPQYF; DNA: TGTGCCAGCTCCTCGGGACAGGGGGCACCCCAGTACTTC
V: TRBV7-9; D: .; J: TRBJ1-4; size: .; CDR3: CASSLVGGNEKLFF; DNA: TGTGCCAGCAGCTTAGTAGGGGGAAATGAAAAACTGTTTTTT
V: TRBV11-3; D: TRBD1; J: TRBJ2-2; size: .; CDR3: CASGQGSDTGELFF; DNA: TGTGCCAGCGGACAGGGTTCGGACACCGGGGAGCTGTTTTTT
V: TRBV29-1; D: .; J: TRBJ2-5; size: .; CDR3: CSAAGTAKETQYF; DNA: TGCAGCGCTGCCGGGACGGCAAAAGAGACCCAGTACTTC
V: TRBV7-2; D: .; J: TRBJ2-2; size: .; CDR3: CASSLRGTGELFF; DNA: TGTGCCAGCAGCTTACGGGGTACCGGGGAGCTGTTTTTT
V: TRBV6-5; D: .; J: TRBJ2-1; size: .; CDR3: CASSYLGANEQFF; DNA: TGTGCCAGCAGTTACTTAGGGGCCAATGAGCAGTTCTTC